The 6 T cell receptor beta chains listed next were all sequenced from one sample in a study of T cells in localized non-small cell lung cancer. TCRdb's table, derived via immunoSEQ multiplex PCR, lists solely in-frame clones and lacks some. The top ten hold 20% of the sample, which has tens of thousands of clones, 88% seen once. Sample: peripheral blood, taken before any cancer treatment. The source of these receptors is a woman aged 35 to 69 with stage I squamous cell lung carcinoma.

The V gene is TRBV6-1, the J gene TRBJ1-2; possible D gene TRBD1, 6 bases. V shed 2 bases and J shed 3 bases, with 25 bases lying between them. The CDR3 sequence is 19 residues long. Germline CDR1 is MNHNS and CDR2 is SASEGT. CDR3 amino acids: CASSETVWTELILYYGYTF. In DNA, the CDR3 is TGTGCCAGCAGTGAAACGGTGTGGACAGAGTTAATTCTTTACTATGGCTACACCTTC.

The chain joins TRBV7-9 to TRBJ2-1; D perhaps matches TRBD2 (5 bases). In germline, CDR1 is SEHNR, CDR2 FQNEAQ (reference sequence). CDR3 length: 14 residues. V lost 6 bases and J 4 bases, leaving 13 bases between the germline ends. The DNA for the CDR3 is TGTGCCAGCAGTGCGGGCCTAGATTACAATGAGCAGTTCTTC. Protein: CASSAGLDYNEQFF.

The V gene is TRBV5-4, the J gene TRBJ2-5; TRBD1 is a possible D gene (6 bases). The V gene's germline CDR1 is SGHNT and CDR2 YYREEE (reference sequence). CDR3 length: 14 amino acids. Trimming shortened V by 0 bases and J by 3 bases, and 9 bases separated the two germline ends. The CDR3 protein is CASSLGDTKETQYF. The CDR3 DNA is TGTGCCAGCAGCTTGGGGGACACGAAAGAGACCCAGTACTTC.

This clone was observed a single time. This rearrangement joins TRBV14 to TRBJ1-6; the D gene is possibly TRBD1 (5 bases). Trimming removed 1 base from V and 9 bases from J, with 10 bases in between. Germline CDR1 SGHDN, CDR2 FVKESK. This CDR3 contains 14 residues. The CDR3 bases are TGTGCCAGCAGCCAAGTAGGGACGGTTTCACCCCTCCACTTT. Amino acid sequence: CASSQVGTVSPLHF.

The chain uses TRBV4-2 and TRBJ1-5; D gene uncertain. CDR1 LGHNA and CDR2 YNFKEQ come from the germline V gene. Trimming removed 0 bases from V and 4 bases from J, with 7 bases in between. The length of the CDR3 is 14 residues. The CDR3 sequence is CASSQDVGNQPQHF. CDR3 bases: TGTGCCAGCAGCCAAGATGTGGGGAATCAGCCCCAGCATTTT.

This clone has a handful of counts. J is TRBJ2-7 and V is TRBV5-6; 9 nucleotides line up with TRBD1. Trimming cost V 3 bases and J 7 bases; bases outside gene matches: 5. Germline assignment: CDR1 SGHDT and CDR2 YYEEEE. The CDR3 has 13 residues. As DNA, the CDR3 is TGTGCCAGCAGCTACGGGACAGGGAGGGAGCAGTACTTC. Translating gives CASSYGTGREQYF.